Sequencing of this T cell receptor (beta chain) was carried out in a study of T cells in Graves' hyperthyroidism and ophthalmopathy (dated by TCRdb to about 2019). Looking at the study overall: Peripheral blood samples were taken at initial diagnosis, before any treatment was given. A discovery cohort of about 95 patients, 43 with Graves' ophthalmopathy and roughly 59 with stable Graves' hyperthyroidism, was used to find distinguishing TCR V-J signatures. Whether ophthalmopathy could be predicted prospectively was tested in an independent validation cohort made up of under 20 hyperthyroidism patients plus 17 patients who later progressed to ophthalmopathy. The roughly 100 discovery patients were randomly divided into training and test sets at a 7:3 ratio. In addition, the study compared T-cell repertoires in thyroid tissue and in blood from five to seven Graves' hyperthyroidism patients. After blood sampling, hyperthyroidism patients were treated with methimazole at a starting dose of 30 mg daily, and ophthalmopathy patients were treated with high-dose intravenous methylprednisolone. The paper describes TCR Vbeta CDR3 sequencing of 135 peripheral blood samples, made up of some 42 ophthalmopathy patients, roughly 72 hyperthyroidism patients and roughly 17 progressor patients. What the study reported, not specific to this receptor: No statistical method was used to fix the sample size in advance, and group allocation was not hidden from the investigators. Most expanded thyroid clonotypes (frequency above 0.001) were also found in blood, which suggests that blood repertoires may mirror thyroid immune responses. In validation, the model predicted progression to ophthalmopathy with 55% to 71% sensitivity and about 73% specificity, a median of around six months before onset. A model built on a 13 V-J signature distinguished ophthalmopathy from stable hyperthyroidism, reaching about 88% sensitivity and about 81% specificity in cross-validation and 80%/75% in testing.

Stable Graves' hyperthyroidism was defined as the absence of progression to ophthalmopathy over 18 months of follow-up. Hyperthyroidism patients were newly diagnosed, with disease duration under 2 months, and aged 18 to 65 years. Exclusion was applied to patients with uncontrolled infections, other autoimmune diseases, pregnancy or lactation. Clinical symptoms, serum thyroxine and TRAb, thyroid ultrasound, and orbital computed tomography formed the basis for the diagnoses. PBMCs were separated from under 12 ml of fresh peripheral blood using Ficoll-Paque density gradient centrifugation. Total RNA was extracted with Trizol reagent, and quality was checked on an Agilent 2100 Bioanalyzer. This clonotype appeared a single time. Its specific antigen is unknown. Its ends do not fully match the called genes, so a read error is possible. CDR1 is given as SGHTA and CDR2 as FQGNSA, both from the germline V gene. Measured from the cysteine to the phenylalanine, the CDR3 is 13 residues long. The only DNA kept is the CDR3, 39 bases in frame from the first base.

The TCR beta CDR3 regions were amplified from the RNA transcripts. A first-round RT-PCR of the TCR CDR3 used the HTBI primer set with the Qiagen OneStep RT-PCR kit. Libraries were constructed in a second round of multiplex PCR, after which size selection and purification were performed. Paired-end sequencing of the libraries was performed with 100 bp reads on an Illumina HiSeq2000. Concerning the study's data processing: SOAPnuke was used to process the raw data, removing reads that contained adapters or uncalled bases, had a mean Phred below 15, or lacked an exact match to the constant primer or identifier. COPE v1.2.5 was used to merge the high-quality paired reads, and each unique nucleotide sequence was defined as a clonotype. Clonotypes were aligned to IMGT TRBV, TRBD and TRBJ reference segments using MiTCR v1.1. The analysis was restricted to V-J combinations with a frequency above 0.0001, which together covered 99% to 99.2% of the repertoires. The TCS score was defined as F50 (clonal expansion) divided by E x V (chaos), with BLOSUM62-based TCRdist calculated between CDR3 peptides within each V-J. Welch's t-statistics and random forest reduced roughly 530 V-J features to around 14, which were used in a naive Bayes classifier (R e1071). TCRdb reworked the public reads: Q25 trimming with fastp, MiXCR clone assembly, productive beta chains retained. Rows are combined by CDR3 protein, so each entry shows the most common genes and DNA. TCRdb, not the authors, supplied the V and J calls. The sample profile shows some 27,000 distinct CDR3 sequences; nearly 45% of them were found once. The top ten hold 10% of the sample.

This chain joins TRBV7-2 to TRBJ2-1; TRBD2 is a possible D gene, resting on 6 matching bases. The sample consisted of blood. The receptor was derived from a woman aged 25 to 39 with Graves' hyperthyroidism. The CDR3 here reads CASSPGLLNDQFF. The nucleotides are TGTGCTAGCAGCCCGGGACTTCTGAATGATCAGTTCTTC. The variable domain in full, with residues beyond the CDR3 obtained from the reference TRBV7-2 and TRBJ2-1 genes, is GAGVSQSPSNKVTEKGKDVELRCDPISGHTALYWYRQSLGQGLEFLIYFQGNSAPDKSGLPSDRFSAERTGGSVSTLTIQRTQQEDSAVYLCASSPGLLNDQFFGPGTRLTVL.